This section outlines one T cell receptor (beta chain) sequence together with its context. Naive CD8 cells lacked CD45RO and underwent positive selection for CCR7, leaving out terminally differentiated effector memory CD45RA+ cells. Some clones are missing from TCRdb's copy, which holds only in-frame ones; the method was immunoSEQ multiplex PCR. Of over 800,000 clones listed, about 91% are singletons. The sample originates from a study of shared clonotypes between healthy human individuals. Study information: A couple of female and three male donors aged 18 to 49 were enrolled. Three CD4 naive, three CD4 memory, two CD8 naive and one CD8 memory plate were used per donor.

With 5 bases removed from V and 3 bases from J, the gap between germline ends came to 15 bases. The germline V gene encodes CDR1 SGDLS and CDR2 YYNGEE. This CDR3 contains 14 residues. The sequencing input was naive CD8+ T cells sorted from blood. The V call is TRBV9, the J call TRBJ2-7, with D possibly matching TRBD2 (5 bases). The clonotype comes from a man aged 25 to 40 in good health. This CDR3 is CASSALGSGYEQYF. The CDR3 DNA follows: TGTGCCAGCAGTGCTCTAGGGAGCGGCTACGAGCAGTACTTC.